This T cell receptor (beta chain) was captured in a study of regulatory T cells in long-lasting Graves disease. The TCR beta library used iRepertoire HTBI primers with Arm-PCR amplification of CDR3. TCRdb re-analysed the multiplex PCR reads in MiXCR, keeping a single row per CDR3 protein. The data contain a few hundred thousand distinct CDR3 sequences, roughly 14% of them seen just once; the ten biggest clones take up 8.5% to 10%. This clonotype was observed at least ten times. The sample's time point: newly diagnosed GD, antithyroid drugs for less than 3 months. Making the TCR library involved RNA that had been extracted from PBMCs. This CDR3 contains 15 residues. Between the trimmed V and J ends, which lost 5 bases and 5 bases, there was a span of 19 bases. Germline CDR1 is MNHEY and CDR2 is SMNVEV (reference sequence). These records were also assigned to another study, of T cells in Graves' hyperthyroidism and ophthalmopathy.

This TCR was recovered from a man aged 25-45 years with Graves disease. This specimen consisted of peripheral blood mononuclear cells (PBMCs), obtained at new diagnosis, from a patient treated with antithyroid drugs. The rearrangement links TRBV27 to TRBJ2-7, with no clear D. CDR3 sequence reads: CASSPRGALNHEQYF. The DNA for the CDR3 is TGTGCCAGCAGTCCCCGTGGAGCGTTGAACCACGAGCAGTACTTC.